The clone carrying this T cell receptor beta chain was seen at least ten times. The sample is drawn from a study of molecular identifiers for immune sequencing clone quantification. TCRdb analysed the PCR reads with MiXCR anew, one entry per CDR3 protein. The repertoire consists of 300,000 to 350,000 distinct CDR3 sequences, with about a fifth occurring once and the leading ten covering about 0.79%. The CDR3 is made up of 13 amino acids. The ends were cut back, 4 bases at V and 3 bases at J, with 10 bases in the middle. Germline V gene sequence: CDR1 SGHRS, CDR2 YFSETQ. The sample comprised naive CD8+ T cells from blood, with Jurkat cell RNA spiked in. This sample's subset: FACS-sorted CD8+CD4-CCR7+CD45RA+ naive T cells. The gene calls are TRBV5-1 and TRBJ2-5; the D is unclear. This TCR came from a human donor in good health. Some libraries in this study had Jurkat cell RNA spiked in. The CDR3 sequence: CASSEPWEETQYF. CDR3 coding DNA: TGCGCCAGCAGCGAACCGTGGGAAGAGACCCAGTACTTC.